Here is one TCR beta chain with its context. Its cognate antigen is unknown. V gave up 6 bases and J gave up 6 bases; unmatched junction bases: 8. The CDR3 totals 14 residues. Germline assignment: CDR1 LNHDA and CDR2 SQIVND (reference sequence). The sample is drawn from a study of cytomegalovirus exposure and HLA in healthy donors. This PCR relied on a set of 60 Vbeta primers and 13 Jbeta primers. Methods used by the authors: The authors later counted roughly 77 million unique TCR beta chains, around 9.9 million of them shared. Method: immunoSEQ multiplex PCR; TCRdb's copy keeps in-frame clones and lacks some. That table furnishes V, J and clone size, whereas the DNA furnished D and trimming. Recorded for this sample: roughly 100,000 clones. Study-level results: In an earlier analysis, in approximately 630 donors, most V segments appeared productive either ~87% or ~30% of the time. The majority of TCR sequences were rare, yet some public TCRs appeared in many donors.

The chain uses TRBV19 and TRBJ2-1, with TRBD2 matching 7 bases. The sequence came from a man in his forties or fifties in good health and CMV-seronegative. The sample was PBMCs. The CDR3 reads CASRTSGGSNEQFF. CDR3 DNA: TGTGCCAGTAGGACTTCGGGAGGAAGCAATGAGCAGTTCTTC.